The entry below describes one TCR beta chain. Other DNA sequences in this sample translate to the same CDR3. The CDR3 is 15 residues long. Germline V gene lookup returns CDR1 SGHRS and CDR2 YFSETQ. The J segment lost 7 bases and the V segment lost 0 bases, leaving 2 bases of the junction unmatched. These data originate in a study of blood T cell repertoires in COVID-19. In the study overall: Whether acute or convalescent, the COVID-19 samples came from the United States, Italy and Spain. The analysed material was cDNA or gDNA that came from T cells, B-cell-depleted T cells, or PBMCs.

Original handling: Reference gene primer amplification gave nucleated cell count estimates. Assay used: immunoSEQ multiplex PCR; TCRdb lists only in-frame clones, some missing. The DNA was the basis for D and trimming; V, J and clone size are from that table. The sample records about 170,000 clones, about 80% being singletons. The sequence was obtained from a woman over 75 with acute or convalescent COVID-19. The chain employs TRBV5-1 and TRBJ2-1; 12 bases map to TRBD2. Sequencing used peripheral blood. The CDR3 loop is CASSLGLAGVNEQFF. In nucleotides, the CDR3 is TGCGCCAGCAGCTTGGGACTAGCGGGGGTGAATGAGCAGTTCTTC.